This T cell receptor (beta chain) was identified during a study of blood T cell repertoires in COVID-19. Assay: immunoSEQ multiplex PCR; the TCRdb copy retains only in-frame clones and omits some. The data contain 350,000 or so clones, roughly 90% of them singletons. The CDR3 is made up of 18 amino acids. Germline CDR1 is SGHRS and CDR2 is YFSETQ. V lost 6 bases, J lost 0 bases, and 21 bases lay in between. The sample comprised PBMCs or T cells enriched from blood (not recorded which). J is TRBJ1-4 and V is TRBV5-1; no clear D gene. This TCR was sampled from a woman in her twenties or thirties who had recovered from COVID-19. The CDR3 reads CASKTDPSARPTNEKLFF. In DNA, the CDR3 is TGCGCCAGCAAGACTGACCCCTCAGCGAGACCAACTAATGAAAAACTGTTTTTT.